This is a list of T cell receptor beta chains from one sample in a study of CD8 T cells in Susac syndrome. TCRdb processed the immunoSEQ multiplex PCR reads anew with MiXCR; each CDR3 protein has one entry. The data show 150,000 to 190,000 distinct CDR3 sequences, 85% to 95% seen once. Source material: CD8+ T cells from PBMCs. The receptors derive from a human donor with multiple sclerosis. The CDR3 runs from the conserved cysteine through the conserved F or W. D genes are given only for firm matches. Not all rows give a size; the values are once, few, many and, for expanded clones, a class.

>TRBD1|TRBV19|NA|TRBJ1-1
TGTGCCAGTCGGGACAGACACACTGAAGCTTTCTTT
CASRDRHTEAFF
>TRBD1|TRBV6-1|few|TRBJ2-3
TGTGCCAGCAGTCCTTGGGACAGTAGCACAGATACGCAGTATTTT
CASSPWDSSTDTQYF
>NA|TRBV6-6|NA|TRBJ1-5
TGTGCCAGCAGTTATGCAGGGATAAGACAGCCCCAGCATTTT
CASSYAGIRQPQHF
>TRBD1|TRBV13|few|TRBJ1-2
TGTGCCAGCAGCCCAAACGGACAGGTTCCCCCCTTC
CASSPNGQVPPF
>TRBD1|TRBV27|NA|TRBJ1-1
TGTGCCAGCAGTATCGGCGAGCAGGGGGAAACTGAAGCTTTCTTT
CASSIGEQGETEAFF
>NA|TRBV7-2|NA|TRBJ2-7
TGTGCCAGCAGCAGAAAGGATCGGGGGCTCACCTACGAGCAGTACTTC
CASSRKDRGLTYEQYF
>NA|TRBV30|NA|TRBJ2-2
TGTGCCTTTATTAGCGGGGAGCTGTTTTTT
CAFISGELFF
>TRBD1|TRBV7-6|NA|TRBJ2-7
TGTGCCAGCAGCTTACGGACAGGGAGCTCCTACGAGCAGTACTTC
CASSLRTGSSYEQYF
>NA|TRBV5-6|NA|TRBJ2-5
TGTGCCAGCAGCTTGAGGGGTGAAGAGACCCAGTACTTC
CASSLRGEETQYF
>NA|TRBV27|NA|TRBJ1-4
TGTGCCAGCAGTTGGGGCGCAACTAATGAAAAACTGTTTTTT
CASSWGATNEKLFF
>TRBD2|TRBV20-1|NA|TRBJ2-7
TGCAGTGCTAGAGCCCGGGGGGGAAACGAGCAGTACTTC
CSARARGGNEQYF
>NA|TRBV30|few|TRBJ1-1
TGTGCCTGGAGTCAAGAAGCTTTCTTT
CAWSQEAFF
>TRBD1|TRBV29-1|NA|TRBJ1-2
TGCAGCGTTGTACGGCAGGGGGACTATGGCTACACCTTC
CSVVRQGDYGYTF
>NA|TRBV7-9|NA|TRBJ2-5
TGTGCCAGCAGAACAGCAACCCAAGAGACCCAGTACTTC
CASRTATQETQYF
>NA|TRBV27|NA|TRBJ2-2
TGTGCCAGCAAGCCGAACACCGGGGAGCTGTTTTTT
CASKPNTGELFF
>NA|TRBV9|NA|TRBJ2-7
TGTGCCAGCAGCGTAGTGGAGCGGAGCGAGCAGTACTTC
CASSVVERSEQYF
>NA|TRBV28|NA|TRBJ2-4
TGTGCCAGCAGTTTGGGGACAAGAGAGTACTTC
CASSLGTREYF
>NA|TRBV29-1|NA|TRBJ1-2
TGCAGCGCTTACACCGACTATGGCTACACCTTC
CSAYTDYGYTF
>TRBD1|TRBV20-1|NA|TRBJ2-4
TGCAGTGCCCCTGACAGGGTCGGGGCCAAAAACATTCAGTACTTC
CSAPDRVGAKNIQYF
>TRBD2|TRBV28|once|TRBJ2-3
TGTGCCAGCAGTTTACAGCGGGGGCCCTTCACGGATACGCAGTATTTT
CASSLQRGPFTDTQYF
>NA|TRBV5-1|NA|TRBJ1-4
TGCGCCAGCAGCTTGCCTCGGGACACCGACAGAAGAAATGAAAAACTGTTTTTT
CASSLPRDTDRRNEKLFF
>NA|TRBV27|NA|TRBJ2-7
TGTGCCAGCAGTTGGGCAAGTCACTCCTACGAGCAGTACTTC
CASSWASHSYEQYF
>NA|TRBV7-9|NA|TRBJ2-2
TGTGCCAGCAGCGTGGGGGCCGGGGAGCTGTTTTTT
CASSVGAGELFF
>NA|TRBV18|NA|TRBJ2-3
TGTGCCAGCTCACCAGGAGGCTGGGGCACAGATACGCAGTATTTT
CASSPGGWGTDTQYF
>TRBD1|TRBV27|NA|TRBJ2-1
TGTGCCAGCAGTTCCCGGACAGGGGGAGAATACAATGAGCAGTTCTTC
CASSSRTGGEYNEQFF
>NA|TRBV9|NA|TRBJ2-1
TGTGCCAGCAGCGTTGGTGGGCGGGGGCCGTACAATGAGCAGTTCTTC
CASSVGGRGPYNEQFF
>NA|TRBV6-2/TRBV6-3|NA|TRBJ2-7
TGTGCCAGCAACGACCCTCGAACCTACGAGCAGTACTTC
CASNDPRTYEQYF
>NA|TRBV4-1|NA|TRBJ2-1
TGCGCCAGCAGCTTCAGAGGGTCCCCCACGGGGAATGAGCAGTTCTTC
CASSFRGSPTGNEQFF
>TRBD1|TRBV23-1|NA|TRBJ1-2
TGCGCCAGCAGTCCAACGGACAGGGGGGTCTATGGCTACACCTTC
CASSPTDRGVYGYTF
>TRBD2|TRBV27|NA|TRBJ2-1
TGTGCCAGCAGTTTCGGGGGGGCCCACAATGAGCAGTTCTTC
CASSFGGAHNEQFF
>NA|TRBV12-5|NA|TRBJ2-2
TGTGCTAGTGGTTTGGTATACGGCTTCACCGGGGAGCTGTTTTTT
CASGLVYGFTGELFF
>NA|TRBV4-2|once|TRBJ2-6
TGTGCCAGCAGCCAAGAGGGTAGCTCTGGGGCCAACGTCCTGACTTTC
CASSQEGSSGANVLTF
>TRBD1|TRBV30|NA|TRBJ2-1
TGTGCCTGGGGGACAGGGGGCGCGTCCTACAATGAGCAGTTCTTC
CAWGTGGASYNEQFF
>NA|TRBV5-1|NA|TRBJ1-1
TGCGCCAGCAAATCGCCAGGGGACACTGAAGCTTTCTTT
CASKSPGDTEAFF
>NA|TRBV5-1|NA|TRBJ1-1
TGCGCCAGCAGCTTTGGGGGGCGCAGGGACACTGAAGCTTTCTTT
CASSFGGRRDTEAFF